This is a list of T cell receptor beta chains from one sample in a study of cytomegalovirus exposure and HLA in healthy donors. Produced via immunoSEQ multiplex PCR; TCRdb's table is partial and in-frame only. The table records some 180,000 clones, 82% of them present only once. The sample consisted of PBMCs. The receptors were gathered from a middle-aged man in good health and CMV-seronegative. CDR3s include the opening cysteine and the closing phenylalanine or tryptophan. The D gene is left open where the match is weak. Expanded clones are given a class, and other clones once, few, many or no size at all.

D	size	V	J	CDR3	DNA
TRBD1	NA	TRBV19	TRBJ1-1	CASILTGSSNTEAFF	TGTGCCAGTATTCTGACAGGGAGCTCAAACACTGAAGCTTTCTTT
NA	NA	TRBV7-2	TRBJ2-7	CASSRKQGYEQYF	TGTGCCAGCAGCAGAAAACAGGGCTACGAGCAGTACTTC
TRBD2	NA	TRBV9	TRBJ2-1	CASSKRGGYNEQFF	TGTGCCAGCAGCAAACGGGGGGGCTACAATGAGCAGTTCTTC
TRBD1	NA	TRBV18	TRBJ2-7	CASSLTGANGNEQYF	TGTGCCAGCTCACTGACAGGGGCCAATGGAAACGAGCAGTACTTC
TRBD2	NA	TRBV28	TRBJ2-7	CASRGGTPSSYEQYF	TGTGCCAGCAGGGGAGGGACCCCGAGCTCCTACGAGCAGTACTTC
NA	few	TRBV5-1	TRBJ2-5	CASSLAGETQYF	TGCGCCAGCAGCTTGGCCGGGGAGACCCAGTACTTC
TRBD1	NA	TRBV6-5	TRBJ1-2	CASSPGQGRYYGYTF	TGTGCCAGCAGCCCCGGACAGGGCCGTTACTATGGCTACACCTTC
TRBD1	NA	TRBV19	TRBJ1-5	CASSIDLLGQGAQPQHF	TGTGCCAGTAGTATAGATCTCCTAGGACAGGGGGCCCAGCCCCAGCATTTT
TRBD2	once	TRBV18	TRBJ2-7	CASSHGLAYEQYF	TGTGCCAGCTCACATGGACTAGCCTACGAGCAGTACTTC
TRBD2	NA	TRBV30	TRBJ2-7	CAWSVSLAAYEQYF	TGTGCCTGGAGTGTATCACTAGCGGCCTACGAGCAGTACTTC
TRBD2	NA	TRBV5-6	TRBJ2-1	CASSFRLAGTYNEQFF	TGTGCCAGCAGCTTTCGACTAGCGGGAACCTACAATGAGCAGTTCTTC
NA	NA	TRBV7-2	TRBJ1-1	CASSLRWAVDTEAFF	TGTGCCAGCAGCTTAAGGTGGGCAGTCGACACTGAAGCTTTCTTT
TRBD2	once	TRBV9	TRBJ2-5	CASSRIAGGEETQYF	TGTGCCAGCAGTCGAATAGCGGGGGGTGAAGAGACCCAGTACTTC
NA	NA	TRBV5-4	TRBJ1-2	CASSPGINYGYTF	TGTGCCAGCAGCCCCGGGATCAACTATGGCTACACCTTC
NA	few	TRBV5-8	TRBJ1-4	CASSLGATTNEKLFF	TGTGCCAGCAGCTTGGGCGCAACAACTAATGAAAAACTGTTTTTT
NA	NA	TRBV28	TRBJ1-2	CASSLVGVYGYTF	TGTGCCAGCAGTTTAGTAGGGGTATATGGCTACACCTTC
TRBD2	NA	TRBV27	TRBJ2-7	CASSLLAGSAPYEQYF	TGTGCCAGCAGTTTATTAGCGGGGAGCGCCCCCTACGAGCAGTACTTC
TRBD2	NA	TRBV5-1	TRBJ2-3	CASSLESWGGASTDTQYF	TGCGCCAGCAGCTTGGAATCTTGGGGGGGAGCTAGCACAGATACGCAGTATTTT
NA	NA	TRBV6-1	TRBJ2-5	CASSESGETQYF	TGTGCCAGCAGTGAATCGGGGGAGACCCAGTACTTC
NA	NA	TRBV6-6	TRBJ2-3	CASSQTTGTQYF	TGTGCCAGCAGTCAGACCACGGGTACGCAGTATTTT
NA	NA	TRBV2	TRBJ1-2	CASRRQDLPLYGYTF	TGTGCCAGCAGGAGACAAGACCTGCCCCTATATGGCTACACCTTC
TRBD2	NA	TRBV7-3	TRBJ2-5	CASSLTWTSGGSQETQYF	TGTGCCAGCAGCTTAACCTGGACTAGCGGGGGCTCACAAGAGACCCAGTACTTC
TRBD2	NA	TRBV11-2	TRBJ2-1	CASSPGSGLSYNEQFF	TGTGCCAGCAGCCCCGGTAGCGGGTTATCTTACAATGAGCAGTTCTTC
NA	NA	TRBV7-8	TRBJ2-7	CASSLAIQGRNEQYF	TGTGCCAGCAGCTTAGCGATCCAGGGGCGGAACGAGCAGTACTTC
NA	NA	TRBV5-1	TRBJ1-2	CASSVDSLYGYTF	TGCGCCAGCAGCGTGGACTCTCTCTATGGCTACACCTTC
NA	once	TRBV6-5	TRBJ1-4	CASRRQHSNEKLFF	TGTGCCAGCAGGAGACAGCACTCTAATGAAAAACTGTTTTTT
TRBD1	NA	TRBV30	TRBJ1-2	CAWRTGGAGGYTF	TGTGCCTGGAGGACAGGGGGCGCGGGGGGCTACACCTTC
NA	NA	TRBV4-2	TRBJ2-2	CASSQVLLRETGELFF	TGTGCCAGCAGCCAAGTGCTCCTGCGGGAAACCGGGGAGCTGTTTTTT
NA	NA	TRBV28	TRBJ1-5	CASSPRRGNNQPQHF	TGTGCCAGCAGTCCTCGGCGCGGTAACAATCAGCCCCAGCATTTT
NA	NA	TRBV5-1	TRBJ1-2	CASSLASREGGYTF	TGCGCCAGCAGCTTGGCTTCCAGGGAGGGTGGCTACACCTTC
TRBD2	few	TRBV9	TRBJ2-2	CASSDSGMNTGELFF	TGTGCCAGCAGCGATAGCGGGATGAACACCGGGGAGCTGTTTTTT
TRBD1	NA	TRBV19	TRBJ2-2	CASSTGQGASGELFF	TGTGCCAGTAGTACAGGACAGGGGGCTTCAGGGGAGCTGTTTTTT
TRBD2	once	TRBV5-4	TRBJ2-2	CASSHGTTLTGELFF	TGTGCCAGCAGCCATGGGACTACACTAACCGGGGAGCTGTTTTTT
TRBD1	NA	TRBV5-6	TRBJ2-5	CASSLPSGGTQYF	TGTGCCAGCAGCTTGCCCTCAGGGGGCACCCAGTACTTC
TRBD1	NA	TRBV7-8	TRBJ2-7	CASSPLGDRGQYF	TGTGCCAGCAGCCCGTTAGGGGACAGGGGGCAGTACTTC
NA	NA	TRBV6-1	TRBJ2-6	CASTHGESGANVLTF	TGTGCCAGCACCCACGGAGAGTCTGGGGCCAACGTCCTGACTTTC
NA	NA	TRBV4-2	TRBJ2-2	CASRQTGELFF	TGTGCCAGCAGACAGACCGGGGAGCTGTTTTTT
NA	NA	TRBV19	TRBJ1-2	CASSITGTHYGYTF	TGTGCCAGTAGTATCACCGGGACTCATTATGGCTACACCTTC
TRBD1	NA	TRBV29-1	TRBJ2-7	CSVKGQGSTYEQYF	TGCAGCGTTAAGGGACAGGGTTCCACCTACGAGCAGTACTTC
TRBD1	NA	TRBV7-6	TRBJ1-3	CASSRPRPGQSSGNTIYF	TGTGCCAGCAGCCGCCCGCGACCGGGACAGAGCTCTGGAAACACCATATATTTT